Sequencing of this T cell receptor beta chain was carried out in a study of T cells in Graves' hyperthyroidism and ophthalmopathy (dated by TCRdb to between 2019 and 2020). As for the study more broadly: Peripheral blood was sampled at the time of initial diagnosis, prior to any treatment. A discovery cohort of about 96 patients, about 43 with Graves' ophthalmopathy and about 58 with stable Graves' hyperthyroidism, was used to find distinguishing TCR V-J signatures. Whether ophthalmopathy could be predicted prospectively was tested in an independent validation cohort made up of approximately 19 hyperthyroidism patients plus 17 patients who later progressed to ophthalmopathy. The 100 discovery patients were randomly split 7:3 into training and test sets. The study also compared thyroid tissue and blood T-cell repertoires from roughly six Graves' hyperthyroidism patients. Following sampling, methimazole starting at 30 mg daily was given to hyperthyroidism patients, and high-dose intravenous methylprednisolone was given to ophthalmopathy patients. According to the paper, TCR Vbeta CDR3 sequencing was carried out on 135 peripheral blood samples, which came from about 45 ophthalmopathy, around 75 hyperthyroidism and approximately 17 progressor patients. Results and caveats for the whole study, not just this receptor: In validation, progression to ophthalmopathy was predicted by the model with 70.59% sensitivity and 72.22% specificity, a median of around 6.5 months before onset. No statistical method was used to fix the sample size in advance, and group allocation was not hidden from the investigators. Most expanded thyroid clonotypes (frequency above 0.001) were also found in blood, which suggests that blood repertoires may mirror thyroid immune responses. A 13 V-J signature model separated ophthalmopathy from stable hyperthyroidism, with 87.88% sensitivity and 81% to 83% specificity in cross-validation and 80%/75% in testing.

Ophthalmopathy patients had moderately to severely active disease, Clinical Activity Score of at least 3, NOSPECS grade of at least 4, and duration under 3 months. Any patient with an uncontrolled infection, another autoimmune disease, pregnancy or lactation was excluded. Diagnoses were established on the basis of clinical symptoms, serum thyroxine and TRAb, thyroid ultrasound, and orbital computed tomography. Ficoll-Paque density gradient centrifugation was used to isolate PBMCs from approximately 10 ml of fresh peripheral blood. Total RNA was extracted using Trizol reagent, and RNA quality was assessed on an Agilent 2100 Bioanalyzer. Amplification of TCR beta CDR3 regions was carried out from RNA transcripts. The first round of RT-PCR for the TCR CDR3 was performed with the HTBI primer set and the Qiagen OneStep RT-PCR kit. Libraries were constructed in a second round of multiplex PCR, after which size selection and purification were carried out. Sequencing of the libraries was done on an Illumina HiSeq2000 using paired-end 100 bp reads. Per the source publication's procedure: SOAPnuke was used to process the raw data, throwing out any read that contained adapters or uncalled bases, had a mean Phred below 15, or lacked an exact constant-primer or identifier match. High-quality paired reads were merged using COPE v1.2.5, and each unique nucleotide sequence was defined as a clonotype. Clonotypes were aligned to IMGT TRBV, TRBD and TRBJ reference segments using MiTCR v1.1. The analysis included only V-J combinations with a frequency above 0.0001, which together covered 99% to 99.2% of the repertoires. A TCS score was defined as the ratio between F50 (clonal expansion) and ExV (chaos), using BLOSUM62-based TCRdist between CDR3 peptides within each V-J. Welch's t-statistics and random forest reduced approximately 520 V-J features to 13, which were used in a naive Bayes classifier (R e1071). The similarity between thyroid and blood repertoires was quantified using the Morisita-Horn index. The public reads were quality trimmed at Q25 with fastp and then assembled into clones with MiXCR by TCRdb, keeping productive beta chains. Merged by CDR3 protein, the rows form single entries marked with the most common genes and DNA. In this record, the V and J calls reflect TCRdb's handling and not the investigators' own analysis. The sample records approximately 610,000 distinct CDR3 sequences, roughly 14% of which are singletons. The ten most abundant clones make up 4% to 5.5% of the sample.

Regarding this clonotype: Its antigen remains undetermined. Base qualities are not recorded, but no much larger clone differs from it by a single base.

The TCR originated in a woman in her 40s with Graves' ophthalmopathy. The sample consisted of blood.

In nucleotides, the sequence is TGTGCCAGCAGTTGGAACAGGGTCTATGGCTACACCTTC. This yields the protein CASSWNRVYGYTF. Here the chain combines TRBV12-3 or TRBV12-4 and TRBJ1-2; perhaps TRBD1 is the D gene, with 6 bases matching. V and J are truncated by 4 bases and 4 bases respectively, leaving an intervening sequence of 10 bases. Inclusive of the bounding cysteine and phenylalanine, the CDR3 is 13 residues long. Only CDR3 DNA remains: 39 bases, in frame from the first base.